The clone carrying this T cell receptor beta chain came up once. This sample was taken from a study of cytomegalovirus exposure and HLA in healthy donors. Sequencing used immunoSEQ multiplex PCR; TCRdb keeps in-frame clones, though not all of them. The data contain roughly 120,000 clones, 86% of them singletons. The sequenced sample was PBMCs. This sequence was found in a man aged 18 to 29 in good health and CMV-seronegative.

The CDR3 reads CASSISGSYEQYF. The CDR3 nucleotides read TGTGCCAGTAGTATAAGCGGCTCCTACGAGCAGTACTTC. The chain is built from TRBV19 and TRBJ2-7; TRBD2 might be the D (5 bases). V lost 2 bases, J lost 0 bases, and 5 bases lay in between. The CDR3 extends over 13 amino acids. Germline CDR1 is LNHDA and CDR2 is SQIVND (reference sequence).